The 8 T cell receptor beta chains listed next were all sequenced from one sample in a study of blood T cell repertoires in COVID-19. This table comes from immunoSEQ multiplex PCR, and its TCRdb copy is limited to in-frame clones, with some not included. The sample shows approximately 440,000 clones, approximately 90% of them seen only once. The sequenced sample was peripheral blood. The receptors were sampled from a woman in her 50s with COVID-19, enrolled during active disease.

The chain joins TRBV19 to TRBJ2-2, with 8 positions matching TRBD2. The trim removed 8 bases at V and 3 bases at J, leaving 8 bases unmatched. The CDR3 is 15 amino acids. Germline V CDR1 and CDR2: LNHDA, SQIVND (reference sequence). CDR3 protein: CASQPFGGDTGELFF. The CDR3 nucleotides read TGTGCCAGTCAACCCTTCGGGGGGGACACCGGGGAGCTGTTTTTT.

CDR3 region: CACLRGGLTSGTEQFF. Written as DNA, the CDR3 is TGTGCCTGCCTAAGAGGGGGGTTGACTAGCGGGACTGAGCAGTTCTTC. V and J are TRBV30 and TRBJ2-1, with TRBD2 matching 11 bases. The germline V gene encodes CDR1 GTSNPN and CDR2 SVGIG (reference sequence). CDR3 length: 16 residues. The junction had 16 bases not matched to a gene; V was cut back by 6 bases and J by 9 bases.

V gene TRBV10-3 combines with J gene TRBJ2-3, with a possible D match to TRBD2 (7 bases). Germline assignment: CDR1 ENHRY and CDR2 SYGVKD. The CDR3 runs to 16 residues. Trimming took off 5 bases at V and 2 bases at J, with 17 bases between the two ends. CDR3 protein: CAISSGEGGTTDTQYF. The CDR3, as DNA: TGTGCCATCAGTAGTGGGGAGGGGGGAACCACAGATACGCAGTATTTT.

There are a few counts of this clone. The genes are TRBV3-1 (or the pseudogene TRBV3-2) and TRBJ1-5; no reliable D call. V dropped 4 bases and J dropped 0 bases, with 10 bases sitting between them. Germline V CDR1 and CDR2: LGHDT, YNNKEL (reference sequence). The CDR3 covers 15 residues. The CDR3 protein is CASSLAGGSNQPQHF. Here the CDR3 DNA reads TGTGCCAGCAGCCTGGCGGGAGGTAGCAATCAGCCCCAGCATTTT.

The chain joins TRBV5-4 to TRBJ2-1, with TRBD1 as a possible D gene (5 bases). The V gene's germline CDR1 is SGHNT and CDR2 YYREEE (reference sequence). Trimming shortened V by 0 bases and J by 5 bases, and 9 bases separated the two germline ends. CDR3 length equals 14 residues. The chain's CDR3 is CASSLEVRDNEQFF. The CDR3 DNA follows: TGTGCCAGCAGCTTGGAGGTCAGGGACAATGAGCAGTTCTTC.

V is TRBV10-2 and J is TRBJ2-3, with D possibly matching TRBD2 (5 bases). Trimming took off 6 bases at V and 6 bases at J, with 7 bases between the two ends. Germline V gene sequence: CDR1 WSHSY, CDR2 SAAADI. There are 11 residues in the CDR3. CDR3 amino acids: CASRPGDTQYF. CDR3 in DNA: TGCGCCAGCAGGCCGGGGGATACGCAGTATTTT.

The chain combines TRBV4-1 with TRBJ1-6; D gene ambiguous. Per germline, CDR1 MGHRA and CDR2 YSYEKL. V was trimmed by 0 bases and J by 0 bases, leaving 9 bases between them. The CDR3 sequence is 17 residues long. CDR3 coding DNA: TGCGCCAGCAGCCAAGAAAGTCCCAGCTCCTATAATTCACCCCTCCACTTT. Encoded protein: CASSQESPSSYNSPLHF.

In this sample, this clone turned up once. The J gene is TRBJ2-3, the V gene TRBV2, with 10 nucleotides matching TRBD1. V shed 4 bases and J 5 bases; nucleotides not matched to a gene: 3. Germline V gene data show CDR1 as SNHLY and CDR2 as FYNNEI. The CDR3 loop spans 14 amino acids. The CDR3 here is CASSGDRGRDTQYF. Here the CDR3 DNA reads TGTGCCAGCAGTGGAGACAGGGGGCGAGATACGCAGTATTTT.